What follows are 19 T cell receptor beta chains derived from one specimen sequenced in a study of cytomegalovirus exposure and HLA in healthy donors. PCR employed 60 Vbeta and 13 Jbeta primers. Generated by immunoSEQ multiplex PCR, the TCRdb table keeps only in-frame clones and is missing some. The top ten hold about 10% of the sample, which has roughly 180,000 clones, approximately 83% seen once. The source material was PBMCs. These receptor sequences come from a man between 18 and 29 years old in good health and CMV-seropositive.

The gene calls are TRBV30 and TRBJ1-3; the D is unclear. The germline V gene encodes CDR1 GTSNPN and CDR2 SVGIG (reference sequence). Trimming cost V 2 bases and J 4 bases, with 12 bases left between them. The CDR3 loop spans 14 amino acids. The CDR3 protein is CAWSWSGGGNTIYF. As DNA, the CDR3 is TGTGCCTGGAGTTGGTCCGGCGGAGGAAACACCATATATTTT.

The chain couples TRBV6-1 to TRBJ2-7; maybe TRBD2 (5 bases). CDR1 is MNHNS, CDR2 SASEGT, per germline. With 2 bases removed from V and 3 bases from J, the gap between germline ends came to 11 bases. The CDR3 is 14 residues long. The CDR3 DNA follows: TGTGCCAGCAGTGAATTTAGAGGGAACTACGAGCAGTACTTC. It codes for CASSEFRGNYEQYF.

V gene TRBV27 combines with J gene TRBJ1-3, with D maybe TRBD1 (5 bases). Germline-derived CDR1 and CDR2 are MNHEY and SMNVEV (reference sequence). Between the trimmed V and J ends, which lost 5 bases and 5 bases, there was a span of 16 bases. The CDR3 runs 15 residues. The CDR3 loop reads CASSPWQGGRNTIYF. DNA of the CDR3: TGTGCCAGCAGTCCCTGGCAGGGTGGCCGAAACACCATATATTTT.

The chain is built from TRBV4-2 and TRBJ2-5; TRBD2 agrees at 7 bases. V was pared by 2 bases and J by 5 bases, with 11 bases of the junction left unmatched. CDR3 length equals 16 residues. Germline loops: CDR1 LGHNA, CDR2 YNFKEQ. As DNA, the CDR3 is TGTGCCAGCAGCCAATTAAGCGGGGCCGAGCAGGAGACCCAGTACTTC. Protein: CASSQLSGAEQETQYF.

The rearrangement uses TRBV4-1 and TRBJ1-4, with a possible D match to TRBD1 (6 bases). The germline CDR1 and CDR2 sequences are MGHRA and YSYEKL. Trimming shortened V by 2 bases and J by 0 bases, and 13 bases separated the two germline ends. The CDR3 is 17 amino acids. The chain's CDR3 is CASSQPGRGTTNEKLFF. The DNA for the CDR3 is TGCGCCAGCAGCCAACCCGGCAGGGGAACAACTAATGAAAAACTGTTTTTT.

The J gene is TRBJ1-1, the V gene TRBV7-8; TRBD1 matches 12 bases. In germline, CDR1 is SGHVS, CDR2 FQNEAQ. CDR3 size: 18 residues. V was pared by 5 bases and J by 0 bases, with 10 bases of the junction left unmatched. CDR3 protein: CASSAGPGQGAMNTEAFF. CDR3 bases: TGTGCCAGCAGCGCGGGACCGGGACAGGGGGCTATGAACACTGAAGCTTTCTTT.

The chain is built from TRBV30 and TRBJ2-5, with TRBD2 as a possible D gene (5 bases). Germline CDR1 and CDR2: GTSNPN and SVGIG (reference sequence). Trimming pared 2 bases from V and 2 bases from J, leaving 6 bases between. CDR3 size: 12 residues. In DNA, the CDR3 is TGTGCCTGGAGTCTAGCTCAAGAGACCCAGTACTTC. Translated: CAWSLAQETQYF.

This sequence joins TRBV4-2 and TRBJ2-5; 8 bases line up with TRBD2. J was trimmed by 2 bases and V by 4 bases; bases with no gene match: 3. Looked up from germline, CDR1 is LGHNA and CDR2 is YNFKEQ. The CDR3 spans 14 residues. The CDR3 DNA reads TGTGCCAGCAGCCCGGGACTAGAACAAGAGACCCAGTACTTC. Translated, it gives CASSPGLEQETQYF.

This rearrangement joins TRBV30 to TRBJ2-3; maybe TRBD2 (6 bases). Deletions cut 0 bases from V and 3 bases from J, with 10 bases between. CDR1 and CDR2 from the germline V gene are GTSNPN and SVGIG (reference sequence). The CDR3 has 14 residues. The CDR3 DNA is TGTGCCTGGAGTGTCGGGAGCGAGACAGATACGCAGTATTTT. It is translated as CAWSVGSETDTQYF.

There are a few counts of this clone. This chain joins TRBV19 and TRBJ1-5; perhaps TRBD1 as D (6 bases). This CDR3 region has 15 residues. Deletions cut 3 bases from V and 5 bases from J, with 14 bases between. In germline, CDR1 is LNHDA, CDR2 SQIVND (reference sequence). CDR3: CASSIRTDLDQPQHF. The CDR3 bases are TGTGCCAGTAGTATCCGGACAGACCTTGATCAGCCCCAGCATTTT.

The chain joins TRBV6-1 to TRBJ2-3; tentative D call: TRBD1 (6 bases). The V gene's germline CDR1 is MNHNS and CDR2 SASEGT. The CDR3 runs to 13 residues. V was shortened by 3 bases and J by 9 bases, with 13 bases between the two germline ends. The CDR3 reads CASSDGQPWTQYF. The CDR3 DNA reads TGTGCCAGCAGTGACGGACAGCCCTGGACGCAGTATTTT.

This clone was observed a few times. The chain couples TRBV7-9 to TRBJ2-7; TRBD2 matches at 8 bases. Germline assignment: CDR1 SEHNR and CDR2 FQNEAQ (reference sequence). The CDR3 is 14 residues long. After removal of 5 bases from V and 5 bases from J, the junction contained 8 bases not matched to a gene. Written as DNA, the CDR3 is TGTGCCAGCAGCCCCGGGACTAGTGTTGACGAGCAGTACTTC. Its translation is CASSPGTSVDEQYF.

The CDR3 nucleotides read TGTGCCTGGAGCGCTCTCATACAGGGGCTATGGGGCTACACCTTC. Translated: CAWSALIQGLWGYTF. The J gene is TRBJ1-2, the V gene TRBV30; 7 nucleotides match TRBD1. This CDR3 has 15 amino acids. Germline V gives CDR1 GTSNPN, CDR2 SVGIG (reference sequence). The V gene end was trimmed by 3 bases and the J gene end by 8 bases; junction bases not matched to a gene: 15. The whole variable domain, remainder taken from reference TRBV30 and TRBJ1-2, is SQTIHQWPATLVQPVGSPLSLECTVEGTSNPNLYWYRQAAGRGLQLLFYSVGIGQISSEVPQNLSASRPQDRQFILSSKKLLLSDSGFYLCAWSALIQGLWGYTFGSGTRLTVV.

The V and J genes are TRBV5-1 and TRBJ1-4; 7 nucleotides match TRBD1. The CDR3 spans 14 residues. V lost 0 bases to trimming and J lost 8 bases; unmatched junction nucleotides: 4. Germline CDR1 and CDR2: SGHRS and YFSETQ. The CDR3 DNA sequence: TGCGCCAGCAGCTTGGAAGGGGGCGCCGAAAAACTGTTTTTT. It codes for CASSLEGGAEKLFF.

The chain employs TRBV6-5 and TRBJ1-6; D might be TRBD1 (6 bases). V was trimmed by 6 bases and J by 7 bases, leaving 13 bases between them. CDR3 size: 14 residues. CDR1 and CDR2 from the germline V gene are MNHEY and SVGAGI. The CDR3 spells CASSYAGTNSPLHF. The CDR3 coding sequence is TGTGCCAGCAGCTATGCCGGGACAAATTCACCCCTCCACTTT.

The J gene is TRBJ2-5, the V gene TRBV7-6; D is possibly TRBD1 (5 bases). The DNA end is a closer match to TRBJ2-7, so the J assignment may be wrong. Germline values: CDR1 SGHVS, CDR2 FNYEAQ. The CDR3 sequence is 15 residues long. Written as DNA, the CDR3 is TGTGCCAGCAGCTTAGAGGGGTCCTCCTCCTACGAGCAGTACTTC. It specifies CASSLEGSSSYEQYF.

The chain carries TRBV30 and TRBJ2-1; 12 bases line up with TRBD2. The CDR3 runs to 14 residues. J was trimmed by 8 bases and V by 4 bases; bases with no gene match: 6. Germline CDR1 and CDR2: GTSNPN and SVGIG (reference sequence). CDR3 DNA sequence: TGTGCCTGGAATCCTAGCGGGGGGGCTGATGAGCAGTTCTTC. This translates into CAWNPSGGADEQFF.

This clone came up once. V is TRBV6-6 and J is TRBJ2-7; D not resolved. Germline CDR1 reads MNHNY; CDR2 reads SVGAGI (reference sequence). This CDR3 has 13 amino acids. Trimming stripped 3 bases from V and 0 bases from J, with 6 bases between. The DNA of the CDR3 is TGTGCCAGCAGTTATGACACCTCCTACGAGCAGTACTTC. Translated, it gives CASSYDTSYEQYF.

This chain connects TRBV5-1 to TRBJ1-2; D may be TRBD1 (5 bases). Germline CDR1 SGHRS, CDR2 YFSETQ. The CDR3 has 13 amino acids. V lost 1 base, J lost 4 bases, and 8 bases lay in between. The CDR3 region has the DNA TGCGCCAGCAGCTTGACGACAGCCTATGGCTACACCTTC. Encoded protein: CASSLTTAYGYTF.